The clone carrying this T cell receptor beta chain was seen at least ten times. Its matching antigen is unknown. The V segment lost 0 bases and the J segment 15 bases; nucleotides outside the gene matches: 12. Germline V gene data show CDR1 as SGHRS and CDR2 as YFSETQ. The CDR3 spans 14 residues. This sample is part of a study of T-cell reconstitution after alpha-beta-depleted transplantation in children. Findings and limits, study-wide: A year post-transplant, T-cell counts and diversity derived mostly from newly produced T cells. Alpha-beta T cells about two months after transplant reportedly derived from several hundred expanded graft clones.

TCRbeta library construction was performed incorporating unique molecular identifiers. TCRdb re-derived calls from the PCR reads in MiXCR, one entry per CDR3 protein. The table shows 250,000 or so distinct CDR3 sequences, with approximately 8% occurring only once. The receptor comes from a male patient younger than 18 who had a stem cell transplant for acute lymphoblastic leukemia, so the T cells may come from the graft donor. This chain uses TRBV5-1 with TRBJ2-1; 7 bases match TRBD1. This sample comprised PBMCs, mostly from graft donor cells, obtained 180 days after TCRalphabeta/CD19-depleted stem cell transplant. Written as DNA, the CDR3 is TGCGCCAGCAGCTTGGACCCAGGGGGAAAACTATGGTTCTTC. Amino acids: CASSLDPGGKLWFF.